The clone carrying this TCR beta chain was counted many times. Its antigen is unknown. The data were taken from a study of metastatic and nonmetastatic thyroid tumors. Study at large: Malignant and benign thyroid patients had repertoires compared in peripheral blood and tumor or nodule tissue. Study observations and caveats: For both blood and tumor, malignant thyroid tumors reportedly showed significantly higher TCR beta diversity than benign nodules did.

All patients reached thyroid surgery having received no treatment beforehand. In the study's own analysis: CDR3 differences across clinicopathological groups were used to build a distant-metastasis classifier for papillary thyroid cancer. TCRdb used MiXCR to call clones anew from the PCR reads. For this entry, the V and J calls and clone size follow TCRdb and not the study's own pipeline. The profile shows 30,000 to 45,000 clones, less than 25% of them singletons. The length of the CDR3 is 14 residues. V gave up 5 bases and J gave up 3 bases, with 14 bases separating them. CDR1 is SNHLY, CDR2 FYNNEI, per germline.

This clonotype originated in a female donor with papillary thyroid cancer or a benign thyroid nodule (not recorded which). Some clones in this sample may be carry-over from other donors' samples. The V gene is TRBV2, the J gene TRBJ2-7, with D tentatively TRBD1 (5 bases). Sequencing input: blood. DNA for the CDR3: TGTGCCAGCAGTTTGACAAGAAGGGGCTACGAGCAGTACTTC. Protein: CASSLTRRGYEQYF.